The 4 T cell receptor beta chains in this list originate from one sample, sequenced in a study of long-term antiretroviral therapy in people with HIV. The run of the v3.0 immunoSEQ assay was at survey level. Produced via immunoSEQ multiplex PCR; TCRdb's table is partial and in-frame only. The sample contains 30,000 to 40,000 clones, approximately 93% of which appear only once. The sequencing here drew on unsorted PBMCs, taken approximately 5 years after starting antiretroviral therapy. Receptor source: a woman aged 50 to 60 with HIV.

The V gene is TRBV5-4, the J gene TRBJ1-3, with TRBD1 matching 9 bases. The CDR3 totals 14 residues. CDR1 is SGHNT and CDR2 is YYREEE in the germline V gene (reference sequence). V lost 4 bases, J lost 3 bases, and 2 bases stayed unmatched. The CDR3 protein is CASSQTGGGNTIYF. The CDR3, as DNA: TGTGCCAGCAGCCAGACAGGGGGTGGAAACACCATATATTTT.

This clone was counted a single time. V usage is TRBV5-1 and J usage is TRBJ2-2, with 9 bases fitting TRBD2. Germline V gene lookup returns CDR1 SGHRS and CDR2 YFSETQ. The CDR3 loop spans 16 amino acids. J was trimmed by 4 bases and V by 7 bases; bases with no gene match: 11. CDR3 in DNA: TGCGCCAGCGCCTCTCGGGCGGGGGGGCCCACCGGGGAGCTGTTTTTT. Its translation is CASASRAGGPTGELFF.

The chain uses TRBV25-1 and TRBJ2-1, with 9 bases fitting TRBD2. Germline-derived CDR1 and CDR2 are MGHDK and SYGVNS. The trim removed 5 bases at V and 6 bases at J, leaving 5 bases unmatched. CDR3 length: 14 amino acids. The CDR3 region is CASSTASGVNEQFF. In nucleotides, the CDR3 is TGTGCCAGCAGTACGGCTAGCGGGGTCAATGAGCAGTTCTTC.

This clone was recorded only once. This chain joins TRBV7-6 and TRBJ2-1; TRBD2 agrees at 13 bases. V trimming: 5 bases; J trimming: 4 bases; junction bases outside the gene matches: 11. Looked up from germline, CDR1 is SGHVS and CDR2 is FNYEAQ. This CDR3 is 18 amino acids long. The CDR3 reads CASSRPTGTSGAYNEQFF. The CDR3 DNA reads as TGTGCCAGCAGCCGACCTACCGGGACTAGCGGGGCATACAATGAGCAGTTCTTC. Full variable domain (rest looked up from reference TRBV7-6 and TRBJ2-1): GAGVSQSPRYKVTKRGQDVALRCDPISGHVSLYWYRQALGQGPEFLTYFNYEAQQDKSGLPNDRFSAERPEGSISTLTIQRTEQRDSAMYRCASSRPTGTSGAYNEQFFGPGTRLTVL.